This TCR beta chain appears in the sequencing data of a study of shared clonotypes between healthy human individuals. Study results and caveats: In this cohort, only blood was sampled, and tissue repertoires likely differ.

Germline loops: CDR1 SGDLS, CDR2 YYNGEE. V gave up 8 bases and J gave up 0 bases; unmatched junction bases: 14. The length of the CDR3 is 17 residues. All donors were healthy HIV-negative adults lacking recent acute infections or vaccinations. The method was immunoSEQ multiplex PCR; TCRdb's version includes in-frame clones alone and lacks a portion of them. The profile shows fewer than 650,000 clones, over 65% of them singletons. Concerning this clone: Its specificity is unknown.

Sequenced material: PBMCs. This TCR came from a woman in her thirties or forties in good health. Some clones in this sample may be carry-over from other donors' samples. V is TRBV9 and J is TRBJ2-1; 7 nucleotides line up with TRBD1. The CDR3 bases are TGTGCCAGTAGCCCCCGACAGGGCCACAGCTCCTACAATGAGCAGTTCTTC. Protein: CASSPRQGHSSYNEQFF.